One T cell receptor (beta chain) is described in this entry. What it binds is not known. Assay used: immunoSEQ multiplex PCR; TCRdb lists only in-frame clones, some missing. This sample carries approximately 25,000 clones, roughly 84% of them seen once, and the ten largest clones take approximately 2%. Every patient relapsed after autologous stem cell transplantation, and brentuximab vedotin exposure varied. Magnetic negative selection of thawed PBMCs was the method by which CD4+ T cells were purified. The data were taken from a study of PD-1 blockade in classical Hodgkin lymphoma. Study findings and constraints: Diversity similar to that of newly diagnosed patients was seen at baseline in complete responders. By C4D1, diversity of CD4+ TCRs had risen significantly, whereas that of CD8+ TCRs had not.

The CDR3 length is 13 residues. Per the germline V gene, CDR1 is SGHTA and CDR2 is FQGNSA. Trimming cost V 8 bases and J 1 base, with 12 bases left between them. The sample here was CD4+ T cells from blood, taken at baseline. The chain carries TRBV7-2 and TRBJ2-7; tentatively, D is TRBD2 (6 bases). The clonotype comes from a human donor with classical Hodgkin lymphoma. CDR3 nucleotide sequence: TGTGCCAGCCAATCGGGGGTTTCCTACGAGCAGTACTTC. It codes for CASQSGVSYEQYF.